This T cell receptor beta chain was captured by sequencing in a study of human T cells and chemical hapten exposure (dated by TCRdb to the early 2020s). Background for the entire study: For sensitization, 2% DPC in acetone was applied to a 2 cm by 2 cm area of upper inner arm skin. Patch testing on the upper back used Finn chambers containing 0.01% DPC, with scoring done after 6 days according to International Contact Dermatitis Research Group standards. This study followed changes in the peripheral blood TCR repertoire in vivo during primary and secondary sensitization of alopecia patients to the hapten diphenylcyclopropenone (DPC). Alopecia areata with under or over 50% scalp involvement, alopecia totalis and alopecia universalis were represented in the patient cohort, which was mostly female. The libraries were sequenced as a pool, and the TCR yield per sample differed mostly because of small variations in library volumes within the pool. Patients additionally received weekly therapeutic DPC doses to the scalp throughout the approximately 22-week study period. For TCR sequencing, blood came from 25 to 35 alopecia patients at anywhere from one to four time points (pre-sensitization, 2, 6 and 24 weeks). Blood samples were taken from patients before sensitization (week 0) and at 2, 6 and about 24 weeks after DPC sensitization. What the research found in general, with its limitations: Expanded TCRs formed significantly more large CDR3 similarity clusters than pre-sensitization or healthy control sets, consistent with antigen-driven responses. After repeated subsampling, the strength of the expansion versus patch-test correlation and the threshold at which it became significant changed. Patch test score was positively correlated with the number of PT1 expanded TCRs, with significance at thresholds 8, 16 and 32 but not at 4. Alopecia, a presumed autoimmune disease, was present in all patients, so the immune response of the patients might differ from that of healthy individuals. DPC sensitization did not change the number of TCRs with a frequency above 1 in 1000, and there was no evidence of changes in global repertoire structure.

Libraries were constructed by RACE. The data were produced on a NextSeq 500. During library preparation, unique molecular identifiers were attached to individual cDNA molecules so that TCRs could be counted in a quantitative, reproducible way. Both TCR alpha and TCR beta chains were sequenced from each blood RNA sample. The authors' pipeline ran thus. The median number of TCRs per sample was approximately 98,000, ranging from about 20,000 to 750,000. The Decombinator software suite was used to annotate V, J and CDR3 in the TCR reads. For PS versus PT1 abundance plots, all samples were subsampled to the same number of TCRs (28,000). Expanded TCRs were defined as absent before sensitization and observed at least eight times at the 2-week time point. TCRdb redid the processing of the public reads, applying fastp at Q25 and MiXCR, and retained in-frame beta chains. Here each entry gathers all rows of one CDR3 protein and keeps the most common genes and DNA. These V and J calls derive from TCRdb rather than the authors' analysis. Counted in this sample were 85,000 or so distinct CDR3 sequences; around a tenth of them appeared once. The ten top clones hold about 1.6% of the sample.

Between the V and J ends, shortened by 5 bases and 7 bases respectively, the junction contains 18 bases. There are 15 amino acids in the CDR3, from cysteine to phenylalanine inclusive. Only the CDR3 portion is preserved as DNA: 45 bases, with reading frame beginning at the first base. Per the germline V gene, MGHRA is the CDR1 and YSYEKL is the CDR2. The sample's time point, from its label and the paper: patch test 2, 6 weeks after DPC sensitization. The label giving this sample's treatment or condition can be read as: therapeutic diphenylcyclopropenone sensitization with weekly scalp DPC. At every patch-test visit, the blood draw took place before the patch test was put on. To be eligible, patients had to be aged 18 to 70, diagnosed with alopecia and judged suitable for DPC therapy, while pregnant patients were excluded. Total RNA was isolated from unfractionated whole blood collected in Tempus Blood RNA tubes.

Concerning this clonotype: What antigen it recognizes has not been identified. Within one base of it there is no much larger clone, and no base qualities were kept.

This chain joins TRBV4-1 to TRBJ1-5, and perhaps TRBD1 as D gene, on 6 matching bases. This specimen consisted of whole blood, obtained in connection with sensitization to the hapten diphenylcyclopropenone (DPC). The sequence came from a man between 18 and 29 years old with alopecia areata. Some clones in this sample may be carry-over from other donors' samples. The encoded CDR3 is CASSSPGERGQPQHF. The sequenced DNA is TGCGCCAGCAGCTCCCCAGGGGAAAGAGGCCAGCCCCAGCATTTT.